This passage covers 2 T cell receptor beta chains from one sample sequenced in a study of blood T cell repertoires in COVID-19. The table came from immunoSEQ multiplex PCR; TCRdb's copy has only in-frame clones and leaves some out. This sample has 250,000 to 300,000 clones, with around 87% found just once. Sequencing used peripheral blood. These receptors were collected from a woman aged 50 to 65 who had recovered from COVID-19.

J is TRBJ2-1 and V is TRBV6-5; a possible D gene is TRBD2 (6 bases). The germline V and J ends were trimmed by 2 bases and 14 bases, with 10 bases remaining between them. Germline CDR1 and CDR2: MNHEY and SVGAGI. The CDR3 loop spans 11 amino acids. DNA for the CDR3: TGTGCCAGCAGTTACGGACTAAGGGAGTTCTTC. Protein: CASSYGLREFF.

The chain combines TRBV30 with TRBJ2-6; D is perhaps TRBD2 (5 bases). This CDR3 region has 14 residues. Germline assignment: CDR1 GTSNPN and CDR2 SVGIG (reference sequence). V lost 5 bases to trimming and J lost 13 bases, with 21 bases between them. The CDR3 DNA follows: TGTGCCTGGGTCCGTGGAGGACCTCCGCGGGTCCTGACTTTC. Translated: CAWVRGGPPRVLTF. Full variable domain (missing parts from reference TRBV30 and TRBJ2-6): SQTIHQWPATLVQPVGSPLSLECTVEGTSNPNLYWYRQAAGRGLQLLFYSVGIGQISSEVPQNLSASRPQDRQFILSSKKLLLSDSGFYLCAWVRGGPPRVLTFGAGSRLTVL.